The sequence of this T cell receptor beta chain was determined in a study of identical twins. TCRdb fed the 5' RACE reads into MiXCR, producing one record per CDR3 protein. Found here are under 250,000 distinct CDR3 sequences, approximately 12% of them singletons; the top ten hold about 4.1%. These sequences were also reported in another study, on yellow fever vaccine responses in identical twins.

Sequencing was carried out using memory (CD45RO+) T cells sorted from blood. This receptor was obtained from a woman under 30 in good health.

For the CDR3, the DNA is TGTGCCAGCTCACCAAGTAACGCGAACACCGGGGAGCTGTTTTTT. It codes for CASSPSNANTGELFF. The rearrangement joins TRBV18 to TRBJ2-2; D remains unclear. The CDR3 has 15 residues. Germline V gene sequence: CDR1 KGHSH, CDR2 LQKENI. The V and J ends lost 2 bases and 0 bases respectively, with 7 bases between them.